This T cell receptor beta chain originates from a study of blood T cell repertoires in COVID-19. Germline CDR1 and CDR2: MNHNS and SASEGT. This CDR3 is 11 amino acids long. V was cut by 6 bases and J by 3 bases, with 6 bases left in between. The method was immunoSEQ multiplex PCR; TCRdb's version includes in-frame clones alone and lacks a portion of them. The data contain over 150,000 clones, roughly nine tenths of them singletons. Recruits, aged roughly 18 to 100 years, lived in 20 to 30 US areas. Recovered status in Cohort 3 required two negative PCRs, clearance, or symptom resolution. The TCR originated in a woman aged 45-65 years who had recovered from COVID-19. The V and J genes are TRBV6-1 and TRBJ2-7; D is uncertain. Sequencing was carried out using PBMCs or T cells enriched from blood (not recorded which). CDR3 protein: CASSPFYEQYF. In nucleotides, the CDR3 is TGTGCCAGCAGCCCTTTCTACGAGCAGTACTTC.